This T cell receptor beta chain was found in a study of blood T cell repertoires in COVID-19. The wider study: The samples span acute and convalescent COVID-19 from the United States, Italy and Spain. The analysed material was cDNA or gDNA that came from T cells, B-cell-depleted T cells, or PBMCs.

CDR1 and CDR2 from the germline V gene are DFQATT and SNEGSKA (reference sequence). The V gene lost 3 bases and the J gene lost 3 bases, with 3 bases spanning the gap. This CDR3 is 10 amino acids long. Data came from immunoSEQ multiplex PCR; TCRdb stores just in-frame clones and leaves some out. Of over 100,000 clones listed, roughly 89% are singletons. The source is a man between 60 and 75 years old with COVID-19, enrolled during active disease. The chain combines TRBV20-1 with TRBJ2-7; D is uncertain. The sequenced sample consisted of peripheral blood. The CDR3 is CSASFYEQYF. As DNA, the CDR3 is TGCAGTGCTAGCTTCTACGAGCAGTACTTC.